The clone carrying this TCR beta chain was observed once. Antigen: not known. The data are from a study of shared clonotypes between healthy human individuals. The CDR3 runs 16 residues. Several immunoSEQ plates held equal portions of the genomic DNA taken from each subset. TCRdb's table, derived via immunoSEQ multiplex PCR, lists solely in-frame clones and lacks some. The sample holds about 1 million clones, roughly 80% seen once. Overall study findings and caveats: Clonotypes which were not shared had lower generation probabilities than clonotypes that all four donors shared. Represented diversity (both genetic and exposure-history) was limited by the small number of donors. Shared clonotypes: approximately 5.3% naive CD4, roughly 3.5% naive CD8, 2.3% memory CD4, roughly 0.4% memory CD8.

The TCR was taken from a man between 18 and 29 years old in good health. Sequenced sample: memory CD4+ T cells sorted from blood. The subset here: CD45RA-negative fraction. The J gene is TRBJ2-6, the V gene TRBV8-2; TRBD1 was called by the table and not checked on the DNA. TRBV8-2 is termed a pseudogene. CDR3 DNA sequence: TGTGGCACCTGCTCGATAACACAAAGTCGGGCCAACGTCCTGACTTTC. It translates to CGTCSITQSRANVLTF.